The subject of this entry is one T cell receptor beta chain. This sample was included in a study of blood T cell repertoires in COVID-19. For the study at large: There were acute and convalescent COVID-19 samples, and they came from the United States, Italy and Spain.

In the study's own analysis: Reference gene primers were amplified, and this amplification served to estimate nucleated cell counts. Generated by immunoSEQ multiplex PCR, the TCRdb table keeps only in-frame clones and is missing some. From that table come the V and J calls and clone size; the DNA was used to work out D and trimming. The table records about 280,000 clones, under 95% of them present only once. Sequenced material: PBMCs or T cells enriched from blood (not recorded which). This receptor was obtained from a man aged 40-50 years who had been exposed to COVID-19.

The CDR3 here is CASRSGNWYEQYF. CDR3 coding DNA: TGTGCCAGCAGGTCGGGGAATTGGTACGAGCAGTACTTC. This chain connects TRBV5-6 to TRBJ2-7; possible D gene TRBD2, 5 bases. The V end was cut by 5 bases, the J end by 4 bases, with 13 bases between. Germline CDR1 SGHDT, CDR2 YYEEEE. The CDR3 is made up of 13 amino acids.